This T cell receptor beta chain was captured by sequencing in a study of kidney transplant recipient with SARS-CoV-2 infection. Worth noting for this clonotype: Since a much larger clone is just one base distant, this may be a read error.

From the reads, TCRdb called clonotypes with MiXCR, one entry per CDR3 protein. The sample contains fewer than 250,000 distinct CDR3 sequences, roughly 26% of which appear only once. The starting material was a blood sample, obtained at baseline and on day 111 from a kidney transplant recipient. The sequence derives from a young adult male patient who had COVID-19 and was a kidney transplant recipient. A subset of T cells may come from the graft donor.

As DNA, the CDR3 is TGCGCCAGCGATGACGGATCGGTTCGAAAGACCTATGGCTACATCTTC. Translating it yields CASDDGSVRKTYGYIF. This chain uses TRBV5-1 with TRBJ1-2; D gene ambiguous. This CDR3 is 16 amino acids long. CDR1 SGHRS and CDR2 YFSETQ come from the germline V gene. Variable domain in full (rest from reference TRBV5-1 and TRBJ1-2): KAGVTQTPRYLIKTRGQQVTLSCSPISGHRSVSWYQQTPGQGLQFLFEYFSETQRNKGNFPGRFSGRQFSNSRSEMNVSTLELGDSALYLCASDDGSVRKTYGYIFGSGTRLTVV.